This entry lists 6 T cell receptor beta chains sequenced from one sample in a study of post-analysis software for immune sequencing data (dated by TCRdb to the mid-2010s). The full study reports these points: Significantly higher frequencies in patients than in controls were found for five TRBV segments, including TRBV5-6, TRBV5-1 and TRBV20-1.

Their specific antigens are unknown. The receptor library was made with PCR. Sequencing instrument: Illumina HiSeq 2500. To reduce PCR and sequencing biases, unique molecular identifiers were built into the TCR beta cDNA libraries. TCRdb reprocessing: public reads trimmed at Q25 with fastp, clones called with MiXCR, in-frame beta chains kept. A single entry per CDR3 protein holds the most common genes and DNA from its merged rows. Counted in this sample were roughly 800,000 distinct CDR3 sequences; approximately 50% of them appeared once. Together, the top ten hold 4.6% of the sample. The specimen sequenced was blood. The receptors derive from a girl aged 5 to 17 with multiple sclerosis.

The sample holds a few counts of this clonotype. The chain has TRBV12-5 and TRBJ1-5; 7 nucleotides agree with TRBD1. V shed 5 bases, J shed 1 base, and the junction held 2 bases outside the gene matches. This CDR3 region has 14 residues. The germline V gene encodes CDR1 LGHNT and CDR2 FRNRAP. In DNA, the CDR3 is TGTGCTAGTGGTCGACAGGGAAGCAATCAGCCCCAGCATTTT. It codes for CASGRQGSNQPQHF.

This clonotype was counted a single time. The chain combines TRBV12-3 or TRBV12-4 with TRBJ2-7, with TRBD2 matching over 8 bases. Trimming took 5 bases from V and 1 from J; bases not matched to a gene: 10. This CDR3 comprises 16 residues. The CDR3 loop reads CASSPTGGWRSYEQYF. The CDR3 DNA reads TGTGCCAGCAGTCCCACGGGAGGGTGGCGGTCCTACGAGCAGTACTTC.

This clonotype occurred a few times. The rearrangement links TRBV5-1 to TRBJ2-3; TRBD2 matches 7 bases. Germline CDR1 and CDR2: SGHRS and YFSETQ. The CDR3 has 16 amino acids. V was clipped by 0 bases and J by 4 bases; unmatched bases: 8. The CDR3 sequence is CASSLATGGMSDTQYF. Written as DNA, the CDR3 is TGCGCCAGCAGCTTGGCCACCGGGGGGATGTCAGATACGCAGTATTTT.

This clonotype was seen a handful of times. The chain links TRBV4-2 to TRBJ2-4; the D gene is possibly TRBD2 (6 bases). The V end lost 2 bases, the J end lost 0 bases, and 20 bases lay between the germline ends. This CDR3 contains 19 residues. Germline lookup yields CDR1 LGHNA and CDR2 YNFKEQ. The CDR3: CASSQLIDRLDVAKNIQYF. The CDR3 DNA reads as TGTGCCAGCAGCCAACTAATTGACAGACTAGACGTAGCCAAAAACATTCAGTACTTC.

The rearrangement links TRBV29-1 to TRBJ2-1; D may be TRBD1 or TRBD2 (5 bases each). The CDR3 length is 12 residues. Trimming took 7 bases from V and 5 from J, leaving 12 bases between them. The germline CDR1 and CDR2 sequences are SQVTM and ANQGSEA. The CDR3 loop is CSAGTLNNEQFF. In nucleotides, the CDR3 is TGCAGCGCCGGGACCCTTAACAATGAGCAGTTCTTC.

The rearrangement links TRBV3-1 to TRBJ1-2, with no clear D. The CDR3 spans 13 residues. Germline V CDR1 and CDR2: LGHDT, YNNKEL (reference sequence). V was pared by 1 base and J by 4 bases, with 7 bases between. The CDR3 sequence: CASSQGDVYGYTF. CDR3 DNA sequence: TGTGCCAGCAGCCAAGGGGATGTCTATGGCTACACCTTC.